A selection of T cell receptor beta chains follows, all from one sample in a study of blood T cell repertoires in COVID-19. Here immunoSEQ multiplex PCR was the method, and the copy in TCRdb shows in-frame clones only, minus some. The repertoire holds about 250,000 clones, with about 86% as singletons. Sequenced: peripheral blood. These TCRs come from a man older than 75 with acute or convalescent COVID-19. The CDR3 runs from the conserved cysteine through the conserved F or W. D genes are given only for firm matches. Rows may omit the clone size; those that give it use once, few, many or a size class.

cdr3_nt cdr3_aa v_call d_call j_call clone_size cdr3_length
TGTGCCAGCAGTCCCCGGGACAGGTTTACCTACGAGCAGTACTTC CASSPRDRFTYEQYF TRBV28 TRBD1 TRBJ2-7 - 15
TGTGCCAGCTCACCACGAGGGTATGGCTCTGAAGCTTTCTTT CASSPRGYGSEAFF TRBV18 - TRBJ1-1 - 14
TGTGCCACCAGTGAAAACACAGGGGTTGCTGGCTACACCTTC CATSENTGVAGYTF TRBV24-1 TRBD1 TRBJ1-2 - 14
TGCAGCGCGACCGGGACAGGGTTCTACGAGCAGTACTTC CSATGTGFYEQYF TRBV29-1 TRBD1 TRBJ2-7 few 13
TGTGCCAGCAGCAGCGGGAGAGCAGATACGCAGTATTTT CASSSGRADTQYF TRBV6-5 TRBD2 TRBJ2-3 - 13
TGCGCCAGCAGCCCGGGACAGCACACCGGGGAGCTGTTTTTT CASSPGQHTGELFF TRBV5-1 TRBD1 TRBJ2-2 - 14
TGTGCCAGCAGGGTGGTGGGGGCCAGCTCCTACAATGAGCAGTTCTTC CASRVVGASSYNEQFF TRBV9 - TRBJ2-1 - 16
TGTGCCAGCAGCACGGGACTAGCGACCTACGAGCAGTACTTC CASSTGLATYEQYF TRBV7-2 TRBD2 TRBJ2-7 few 14
TGTGCCAGCAGCCAGGCTAGCGAATCCTACGAGCAGTACTTC CASSQASESYEQYF TRBV3-1/TRBV3-2 - TRBJ2-7 - 14
TGTGCCAGCAGTCCCAATGGACAGAATTCACCCCTCCACTTT CASSPNGQNSPLHF TRBV28 - TRBJ1-6 few 14
TGTGCCAGCAGCCCAGGGATCAACACTGAAGCTTTCTTT CASSPGINTEAFF TRBV9 - TRBJ1-1 few 13
TGTGCCAGCAGCCCAACGGGACTAGCGGGGGAGAACACCGGGGAGCTGTTTTTT CASSPTGLAGENTGELFF TRBV3-1/TRBV3-2 TRBD2 TRBJ2-2 - 18
TGTGCTACTACAGGGACTGGAAACACCATATATTTT CATTGTGNTIYF TRBV7-7 - TRBJ1-3 - 12
TGTGCCAGCAGTTTATTGCCCTCGTCAGGCGGGGAGACCTACGAGCAGTACTTC CASSLLPSSGGETYEQYF TRBV27 - TRBJ2-7 - 18
TGTGCCAGCAGCTTGGCCCCCACGGGTCGGGAGACCCAGTACTTC CASSLAPTGRETQYF TRBV5-4 - TRBJ2-5 - 15
TGCGCCAGCAACCCCCGGGGAAGCGCTAGCACAGATACGCAGTATTTT CASNPRGSASTDTQYF TRBV5-1 - TRBJ2-3 - 16
TGTGCCAGCAGTCTCTCGACAGGGGGTTATTCTGAAGCTTTCTTT CASSLSTGGYSEAFF TRBV6-6 TRBD1 TRBJ1-1 - 15
TGCGCCAGCAGCCAAAGCAGCAGGCCTGGAAACACCATATATTTT CASSQSSRPGNTIYF TRBV5-1 - TRBJ1-3 few 15
TGTGCCAGCAGCTTAAGGGGGTATGGGGCGGGAGGTCGCGAGGAAGAGCAGTACTTC CASSLRGYGAGGREEEQYF TRBV7-3 TRBD2 TRBJ2-7 - 19
TGCGCCAGCAGCTCCCCCGGGACAGGGTATCCCAATGAGCAGTTCTTC CASSSPGTGYPNEQFF TRBV5-1 TRBD1 TRBJ2-1 - 16
TGTGCCACCTCAGGGGGCATGCGGAATGAGCAGTTCTTC CATSGGMRNEQFF TRBV6-5 TRBD1 TRBJ2-1 - 13
TGTGCCACCACTCGCCTGGCTAGCGGGAGGGCCGCGGGAGGAGAGACCCAGTACTTC CATTRLASGRAAGGETQYF TRBV6-6 TRBD2 TRBJ2-5 - 19
TGTGCCAGCAGCATTGGGACAGACAAAAACATTCAGTACTTC CASSIGTDKNIQYF TRBV5-6 TRBD1 TRBJ2-4 - 14
TGTGCCAGCAGCGTAGAGGGACAGGCGAACACCGGGGAGCTGTTTTTT CASSVEGQANTGELFF TRBV9 TRBD1 TRBJ2-2 - 16
TGCGCCAGCAGCCAAAGACAGGATGACACTGAAGCTTTCTTT CASSQRQDDTEAFF TRBV4-1 - TRBJ1-1 - 14
TGTGCCAGCAGTCCCTTGGACAGTGAAGCTTTCTTT CASSPLDSEAFF TRBV12-3/TRBV12-4 - TRBJ1-1 - 12
TGTGCCAGTATTGGGTGGCTAGGGGACACCGGGGAGCTGTTTTTT CASIGWLGDTGELFF TRBV19 - TRBJ2-2 - 15
TGTGCCAGCAGTCCACGTCTGGGTAGCGCAGATACGCAGTATTTT CASSPRLGSADTQYF TRBV6-5 - TRBJ2-3 - 15